Many counts were recorded for the clone carrying this T cell receptor (beta chain). This record comes from a study of glioma-infiltrating T cells after dendritic cell vaccination. Data came from immunoSEQ multiplex PCR; TCRdb stores just in-frame clones and leaves some out. The sample yields around 73,000 clones, over 70% seen once. The length of the CDR3 is 16 residues. The germline gives CDR1 MRHNA, CDR2 SNTAGT. The trim removed 5 bases at V and 4 bases at J, leaving 9 bases unmatched. This TCR was sampled from a human donor with glioblastoma. This chain joins TRBV6-4 and TRBJ2-5, with 11 bases aligning to TRBD2. The sample was blood, taken before dendritic cell vaccination. DNA for the CDR3: TGTGCCAGCAGTCCTACCGGGACTAGCGGTGGAGAGACCCAGTACTTC. Residues: CASSPTGTSGGETQYF.